The 8 T cell receptor beta chains listed next were all sequenced from one sample in a study of T cell changes during pregnancy in multiple sclerosis. Generated by immunoSEQ multiplex PCR, the TCRdb table keeps only in-frame clones and is missing some. The table lists about 44,000 clones, 88% of them singletons. The source was CD8+ T cells from peripheral blood mononuclear cells, collected after pregnancy. These receptors all come from a female donor in good health, enrolled as a control in a pregnancy study.

The rearrangement joins TRBV11-2 to TRBJ2-7, with D unresolved. Trimming took 6 bases from V and 6 from J, leaving 12 bases between them. The germline V gene encodes CDR1 SGHAT and CDR2 FQNNGV. The CDR3 runs to 12 residues. CDR3: CASRPFGLEQYF. The CDR3 bases are TGTGCCAGCAGACCTTTTGGCCTCGAGCAGTACTTC.

This clone came up once. The chain is built from TRBV6-1 and TRBJ1-3, with D unresolved. The CDR3 totals 15 residues. Trimming cost V 3 bases and J 2 bases, with 11 bases left between them. Germline CDR1 reads MNHNS; CDR2 reads SASEGT. The CDR3 spells CASSEARETGNTIYF. The CDR3 DNA sequence: TGTGCCAGCAGTGAGGCCCGGGAGACTGGAAACACCATATATTTT.

The V call is TRBV4-3, the J call TRBJ1-4, with D possibly being TRBD1 (6 bases). Trimming took off 5 bases at V and 5 bases at J, with 18 bases between the two ends. Looked up from germline, CDR1 is LGHNA and CDR2 is YSLEER. This CDR3 spans 16 amino acids. The CDR3 nucleotides are TGCGCCAGCAGCGGCCACACGGGACATCTAAATGAAAAACTGTTTTTT. This codes for CASSGHTGHLNEKLFF.

This clone is a singleton in its sample. The gene calls are TRBV18 and TRBJ2-1; no reliable D call. V lost 0 bases to trimming and J lost 7 bases, with 4 bases between them. CDR3 length equals 12 residues. Germline V gene lookup returns CDR1 KGHSH and CDR2 LQKENI. CDR3 coding DNA: TGTGCCAGCTCACCACCCGGTAATGAGCAGTTCTTC. Translating it yields CASSPPGNEQFF.

The CDR3 is CARLAGGWQFF. CDR3 bases: TGTGCCAGACTAGCGGGGGGGTGGCAGTTCTTC. The rearrangement links TRBV19 to TRBJ2-1, with TRBD2 identical over 13 bases. The V gene end was trimmed by 9 bases and the J gene end by 12 bases; junction bases not matched to a gene: 2. The CDR3 covers 11 residues. The germline CDR1 and CDR2 sequences are LNHDA and SQIVND (reference sequence).

CDR3 in amino acids: CASSTDSATYEQYF. CDR3 nucleotides: TGTGCCAGCAGCACTGACAGTGCCACCTACGAGCAGTACTTC. V usage is TRBV5-4 and J usage is TRBJ2-7, with D possibly matching TRBD1 (5 bases). Germline lookup yields CDR1 SGHNT and CDR2 YYREEE (reference sequence). This CDR3 spans 14 amino acids. V lost 4 bases and J lost 2, with 13 bases in between.

The V gene is TRBV30, the J gene TRBJ2-7; 9 positions agree with TRBD1. This CDR3 contains 13 residues. J lost 7 bases, V lost 3 bases, and 7 bases had no gene match. Germline V gives CDR1 GTSNPN, CDR2 SVGIG (reference sequence). CDR3 amino acids: CAWRTDRGGEQYF. CDR3 DNA: TGTGCCTGGAGGACGGACAGGGGTGGAGAGCAGTACTTC.

The V gene is TRBV28, the J gene TRBJ1-3; no reliable D call. The length of the CDR3 is 14 residues. V dropped 4 bases and J dropped 6 bases, with 13 bases sitting between them. CDR1 and CDR2 from the germline V gene are MDHEN and SYDVKM. The CDR3: CASSSRFPLNTIYF. DNA for the CDR3: TGTGCCAGCAGTTCCAGATTCCCATTAAACACCATATATTTT.